The 20 T cell receptor beta chains given below trace back to one sample, sequenced in a study of radiation and T cells in renal cell carcinoma. Time point given: blood 2 weeks post-SBRT. Stated treatment: 15 Gy SBRT to primary tumor, nephrectomy 4 weeks later. Profiling relied on immunoSEQ multiplex PCR, and the TCRdb table lists in-frame clones only, not all of them. This sample has about 150,000 clones, with approximately 90% found just once. Sequencing used blood, obtained from a patient whose treatment included radiotherapy and nephrectomy. Receptor source: a woman aged 45-65 years with renal cell carcinoma.

CDR3 sequence reads: CASSSRTGGGGPPDTQYF. Written as DNA, the CDR3 is TGCGCCAGCAGCTCCCGGACAGGCGGAGGAGGCCCTCCAGATACGCAGTATTTT. The gene calls are TRBV5-1 and TRBJ2-3; 7 bases are a match to TRBD1. V was clipped by 3 bases and J by 4 bases; unmatched bases: 17. CDR3 length: 18 amino acids. Germline values: CDR1 SGHRS, CDR2 YFSETQ.

V usage is TRBV6-5 and J usage is TRBJ1-2; the D is unclear. The CDR3 contains 15 residues. Trimming pared 2 bases from V and 0 bases from J, leaving 10 bases between. CDR1 MNHEY and CDR2 SVGAGI come from the germline V gene. The CDR3 DNA is TGTGCCAGCAGTTACACGGGAATAGCTAACTATGGCTACACCTTC. Its protein product is CASSYTGIANYGYTF.

This chain connects TRBV7-9 to TRBJ2-1; 8 nucleotides match TRBD1. V lost 6 bases, J lost 9 bases, and 13 bases stayed unmatched. The CDR3 loop spans 15 amino acids. Germline CDR1 and CDR2: SEHNR and FQNEAQ (reference sequence). In nucleotides, the CDR3 is TGTGCCAGCAGTTCCTCCGGGACAGGTTTTTTTGAGCAGTTCTTC. Translating gives CASSSSGTGFFEQFF.

The V and J genes are TRBV29-1 and TRBJ2-2, with a possible D match to TRBD1 (5 bases). CDR1 and CDR2 from the germline V gene are SQVTM and ANQGSEA. V was shortened by 2 bases and J by 7 bases, with 14 bases between the two germline ends. CDR3 length: 14 amino acids. The CDR3 sequence is CSVELGRAVGELFF. The DNA for the CDR3 is TGCAGCGTTGAATTAGGCAGGGCGGTCGGGGAGCTGTTTTTT.

The J gene is TRBJ1-5, the V gene TRBV6-6; D is uncertain. Germline values: CDR1 MNHNY, CDR2 SVGAGI (reference sequence). V lost 6 bases and J lost 4, with 13 bases in between. The CDR3 extends over 14 amino acids. The CDR3 coding sequence is TGTGCCAGCAGCCTCATGACGGGAAATCAGCCCCAGCATTTT. Its protein product is CASSLMTGNQPQHF.

This chain joins TRBV30 and TRBJ2-3; D perhaps matches TRBD2 (5 bases). V lost 7 bases to trimming and J lost 0 bases, with 17 bases between them. CDR1 and CDR2 from the germline V gene are GTSNPN and SVGIG (reference sequence). This CDR3 has 15 amino acids. Here the CDR3 reads CAFRSSFSSTDTQYF. The CDR3 DNA is TGTGCCTTTAGATCTAGCTTTTCTAGCACAGATACGCAGTATTTT.

The rearrangement uses TRBV7-8 and TRBJ1-2, with TRBD1 identical over 10 bases. The CDR3 consists of 16 residues. Unmatched junction bases numbered 9, after V lost 5 bases and J lost 3 bases. Germline CDR1 reads SGHVS; CDR2 reads FQNEAQ. This CDR3 is CASSLRVTGGDYGYTF. The CDR3 DNA reads TGTGCCAGCAGCCTAAGAGTGACAGGGGGCGACTATGGCTACACCTTC.

The chain couples TRBV5-4 to TRBJ2-3; D is perhaps TRBD2 (5 bases). The germline gives CDR1 SGHNT, CDR2 YYREEE (reference sequence). This CDR3 has 14 amino acids. The germline V and J ends were trimmed by 5 bases and 5 bases, with 15 bases remaining between them. Here the CDR3 reads CASSFPSGEDTQYF. The CDR3 DNA is TGTGCCAGCAGTTTCCCCTCCGGGGAAGATACGCAGTATTTT.

The V and J genes are TRBV13 and TRBJ1-1, with no clear D. V lost 5 bases, J lost 1 base, and 8 bases lay in between. CDR1 is PRHDT, CDR2 FYEKMQ, per germline (reference sequence). This CDR3 spans 13 amino acids. CDR3 region: CASSHWGNTEAFF. The CDR3 nucleotides are TGTGCCAGCAGCCATTGGGGGAACACTGAAGCTTTCTTT.

This chain links TRBV4-1 with TRBJ2-1; 10 positions agree with TRBD2. V was clipped by 3 bases and J by 4 bases; unmatched bases: 6. Germline CDR1 MGHRA, CDR2 YSYEKL. The CDR3 loop spans 16 amino acids. The CDR3 here is CASSHIAGGLYNEQFF. DNA of the CDR3: TGCGCCAGCAGCCACATAGCGGGGGGTCTTTACAATGAGCAGTTCTTC.

This clone has just one count. V is TRBV10-3 and J is TRBJ2-7; 7 nucleotides match TRBD2. V trimming: 3 bases; J trimming: 2 bases; junction bases outside the gene matches: 1. The length of the CDR3 is 13 residues. The germline V gene encodes CDR1 ENHRY and CDR2 SYGVKD. The CDR3 DNA reads TGTGCCATCAGTGACGGGGGGACCTACGAGCAGTACTTC. Its translation: CAISDGGTYEQYF.

This chain links TRBV2 with TRBJ1-2, with D unresolved. Trimming took 7 bases from V and 2 from J, leaving 11 bases between them. Germline lookup yields CDR1 SNHLY and CDR2 FYNNEI. The CDR3 is 13 amino acids. For the CDR3, the DNA is TGTGCCAGCATCCTCGACATAAACTATGGCTACACCTTC. It is translated as CASILDINYGYTF.

V is TRBV30 and J is TRBJ2-1, with 9 bases lining up with TRBD2. This CDR3 is 11 amino acids long. The V gene's germline CDR1 is GTSNPN and CDR2 SVGIG (reference sequence). The CDR3 region is CASGGYNEQFF. CDR3 in DNA: TGTGCTAGCGGGGGATACAATGAGCAGTTCTTC.

V gene TRBV7-9 combines with J gene TRBJ1-1, with D unresolved. This CDR3 spans 13 amino acids. Looked up from germline, CDR1 is SEHNR and CDR2 is FQNEAQ (reference sequence). Trimming cost V 1 base and J 4 bases, with 7 bases left between them. DNA of the CDR3: TGTGCCAGCAGCTTAGGACCCGCCACTGAAGCTTTCTTT. Its translation: CASSLGPATEAFF.

The chain carries TRBV2 and TRBJ1-4; D gene uncertain. V was pared by 3 bases and J by 8 bases, with 19 bases between. This CDR3 region has 16 residues. Germline V gene lookup returns CDR1 SNHLY and CDR2 FYNNEI. The CDR3 here is CASSDPGRLVLEKLFF. In nucleotides, the CDR3 is TGTGCCAGCAGTGACCCGGGCAGGTTGGTGTTGGAAAAACTGTTTTTT.

On this clone itself: One junction end disagrees with the germline gene, perhaps due to a read error. The V gene is TRBV7-2, the J gene TRBJ2-5, with D perhaps TRBD2 (5 bases). Germline lookup yields CDR1 SGHTA and CDR2 FQGNSA. CDR3 length: 14 amino acids. Here the CDR3 DNA reads TGTGCAAGCAGCTTAGAACCCGGGGTTGGGACCCAGTACTTC. Protein product: CASSLEPGVGTQYF.

The chain is built from TRBV7-3 and TRBJ2-2, with 7 bases matching TRBD1. Germline-derived CDR1 and CDR2 are SGHTA and FQGTGA. V shed 5 bases and J 1 base; nucleotides not matched to a gene: 7. The CDR3 extends over 16 amino acids. CDR3 nucleotide sequence: TGTGCCAGCAGCCGGACAGGACCAAGGAACACCGGGGAGCTGTTTTTT. Translating it yields CASSRTGPRNTGELFF.

J is TRBJ2-5 and V is TRBV15, with 9 positions matching TRBD2. J was trimmed by 4 bases and V by 4 bases; bases with no gene match: 7. The germline V gene encodes CDR1 LNHNV and CDR2 YYDKDF (reference sequence). The CDR3 covers 15 residues. CDR3 residues: CATSTASGAPETQYF. The CDR3 coding sequence is TGTGCCACCAGCACGGCTAGCGGGGCCCCAGAGACCCAGTACTTC. The complete variable domain, with remaining parts taken from reference TRBV15 and TRBJ2-5, reads DAMVIQNPRYQVTQFGKPVTLSCSQTLNHNVMYWYQQKSSQAPKLLFHYYDKDFNNEADTPDNFQSRRPNTSFCFLDIRSPGLGDTAMYLCATSTASGAPETQYFGPGTRLLVL.

V gene TRBV7-2 combines with J gene TRBJ1-5; the D gene is possibly TRBD1 (5 bases). With 4 bases removed from V and 2 bases from J, the gap between germline ends came to 12 bases. The CDR3 sequence is 15 residues long. Germline CDR1 SGHTA, CDR2 FQGNSA. The CDR3 region is CASSSVGVGNQPQHF. In DNA form, the CDR3 reads TGTGCCAGCAGCTCAGTAGGGGTTGGCAATCAGCCCCAGCATTTT.

This chain links TRBV4-1 with TRBJ2-1; no clear D gene. The V gene lost 1 base and the J gene lost 2 bases, with 3 bases spanning the gap. In germline, CDR1 is MGHRA, CDR2 YSYEKL. The CDR3 is made up of 13 amino acids. The CDR3, as DNA: TGCGCCAGCAGCCAAGTCACCTACAATGAGCAGTTCTTC. The encoded protein is CASSQVTYNEQFF.